Below, 11 T cell receptor beta chains from the same sample are listed, as sequenced in a study of T-cell memory formation after mild COVID-19. TCRdb independently ran MiXCR on the 5' RACE reads; one entry per CDR3 protein. The repertoire holds roughly 110,000 distinct CDR3 sequences, with 17% as singletons. The sample was PBMCs or a T cell subset sorted from them (not recorded which). The receptors shown here come from an adult woman who had mild COVID-19 (a few samples of this study predate the infection). Cell type and time point are not known.

The V gene is TRBV7-9, the J gene TRBJ2-5; TRBD1 or TRBD2 may be the D gene (6 bases each). The CDR3 length is 17 residues. CDR1 is SEHNR, CDR2 FQNEAQ, per germline (reference sequence). With 5 bases removed from V and 1 base from J, the gap between germline ends came to 20 bases. The CDR3 DNA is TGTGCCAGCAGCCCCCCGCGAGGGGGGTCGCGCCAAGAGACCCAGTACTTC. This gives the protein CASSPPRGGSRQETQYF.

On this clonotype itself: The junction does not match germline at one end; this may be a read error. The chain has TRBV29-1 and TRBJ2-1; 7 bases map to TRBD2. The CDR3 has 14 residues. The germline V gene encodes CDR1 SQVTM and CDR2 ANQGSEA. DNA of the CDR3: TGCAGCGTTGAAGAAGGGGAGGGTTACAATGAGCGGTTCTTC. This gives the protein CSVEEGEGYNERFF.

The sample holds a few counts of this clonotype. The CDR3: CASSQDGGLLPYNEQFF. In nucleotides, the CDR3 is TGCGCCAGCAGCCAAGATGGCGGACTCCTTCCTTACAATGAGCAGTTCTTC. V and J are TRBV4-1 and TRBJ2-1; D may be TRBD2 (5 bases). CDR1 and CDR2 from the germline V gene are MGHRA and YSYEKL. Trimming took off 0 bases at V and 4 bases at J, with 16 bases between the two ends. CDR3 size: 17 residues.

This clonotype was detected many times. The J gene is TRBJ2-7, the V gene TRBV7-9; no definite D call. V shed 1 base and J shed 3 bases, with 1 base lying between them. The V gene's germline CDR1 is SEHNR and CDR2 FQNEAQ (reference sequence). CDR3 length equals 11 residues. In DNA form, the CDR3 reads TGTGCCAGCAGCTTAGACTACGAGCAGTACTTC. Translated, it gives CASSLDYEQYF.

The CDR3 here is CASSPPGRAYEQYF. The DNA of the CDR3 is TGTGCCAGCTCACCACCGGGCAGGGCCTACGAGCAGTACTTC. This chain links TRBV18 with TRBJ2-7; D perhaps matches TRBD1 (5 bases). With 0 bases removed from V and 2 bases from J, the gap between germline ends came to 8 bases. This CDR3 spans 14 amino acids. Germline V CDR1 and CDR2: KGHSH, LQKENI. The full variable domain, its missing parts supplied by reference TRBV18 and TRBJ2-7, is NAGVMQNPRHLVRRRGQEARLRCSPMKGHSHVYWYRQLPEEGLKFMVYLQKENIIDESGMPKERFSAEFPKEGPSILRIQQVVRGDSAAYFCASSPPGRAYEQYFGPGTRLTVT.

The chain uses TRBV21-1 and TRBJ2-3; no DNA check was done on the table's D call, TRBD1. TRBV21-1 is deemed a pseudogene. The CDR3 sequence is 14 residues long. CDR3 loop: CASNPTGSPDTQYF. CDR3 DNA: TGTGCCAGCAACCCGACAGGGAGCCCAGATACGCAGTATTTT.

The genes are TRBV29-1 and TRBJ1-1; D possibly corresponds to TRBD1 (5 bases). Per germline, CDR1 SQVTM and CDR2 ANQGSEA. This CDR3 region has 14 residues. Trimming took 8 bases from V and 1 from J, leaving 17 bases between them. CDR3 in DNA: TGCAGCATCGACGGGAGACAGCAGAACACTGAAGCTTTCTTT. It specifies CSIDGRQQNTEAFF.

The sample holds a few counts of this clonotype. The genes are TRBV5-1 and TRBJ2-5, with D hard to call. V was clipped by 0 bases and J by 1 base, with 7 bases between them. CDR3 length: 14 residues. CDR1 and CDR2 from the germline V gene are SGHRS and YFSETQ. This chain's CDR3 is CASSLGDGQETQYF. For the CDR3, the DNA is TGCGCCAGCAGCTTGGGAGACGGCCAAGAGACCCAGTACTTC.

This clonotype appeared a few times. The V gene is TRBV7-3, the J gene TRBJ2-3; 9 bases map to TRBD2. Germline lookup yields CDR1 SGHTA and CDR2 FQGTGA. The CDR3 sequence is 14 residues long. V shed 5 bases, J shed 4 bases, and the junction held 4 bases outside the gene matches. CDR3 residues: CASSPSGRPDTQYF. The CDR3 DNA sequence: TGTGCCAGCAGCCCCAGCGGGAGGCCAGATACGCAGTATTTT.

This chain uses TRBV6-5 with TRBJ1-2; TRBD1 agrees at 7 bases. The germline V gene encodes CDR1 MNHEY and CDR2 SVGAGI. J was trimmed by 4 bases and V by 6 bases; bases with no gene match: 8. This CDR3 region has 14 residues. The CDR3 protein is CASSLEGGTYGYTF. Here the CDR3 DNA reads TGTGCCAGCAGCCTGGAAGGGGGCACCTATGGCTACACCTTC.

This clonotype was recorded once. This chain uses TRBV4-1 with TRBJ2-2; D call uncertain. From germline, CDR1 is MGHRA and CDR2 YSYEKL. Between the trimmed V and J ends, which lost 0 bases and 8 bases, there was a span of 13 bases. CDR3 length: 15 amino acids. CDR3 region: CASSQDTAGQGELFF. Here the CDR3 DNA reads TGCGCCAGCAGCCAAGATACGGCCGGTCAAGGGGAGCTGTTTTTT.